This TCR beta chain originates from a study of T cells in Graves' hyperthyroidism and ophthalmopathy. Study observations and caveats: In validation, the model predicted ophthalmopathy. These predictions came a median about 6.2 months before onset. Expanded thyroid clonotypes (above 0.001) were mostly also found in blood.

On this clonotype: Antigen: not known.

The germline CDR1 and CDR2 sequences are DFQATT and SNEGSKA (reference sequence). The junction had 8 bases not matched to a gene; V was cut back by 0 bases and J by 6 bases. CDR3 length: 15 residues. Patients with uncontrolled infections, other autoimmune diseases, pregnancy or lactation were excluded. RNA transcripts provided the source from which TCR beta CDR3 regions were amplified. The HTBI set primed first-round TCR CDR3 RT-PCR. TCRdb analysed the multiplex PCR reads with MiXCR anew, one entry per CDR3 protein. Among nearly 600,000 distinct CDR3 sequences listed, approximately 13% were seen once.

The sequencing sample was made of blood. The sequence derives from a woman in her 30s with Graves' hyperthyroidism that later progressed to Graves' ophthalmopathy. J is TRBJ2-3 and V is TRBV20-1, with 8 bases aligning to TRBD2. CDR3 nucleotide sequence: TGCAGTGCTAGAGATGGGGGCGGGAGGTTGGATACGCAGTATTTT. It is translated as CSARDGGGRLDTQYF.